This T cell receptor (beta chain) emerged from a study of cytomegalovirus exposure and HLA in healthy donors. Overall study: An early release of data contained roughly 90 million unique TCRs, which came from HLA-typed donors. Study results and limitations: TCR association rates varied by HLA locus in a later analysis, with DRB1 highest and HLA-C lowest. Accurate HLA-A and HLA-B prediction from TCR beta sequences was reported for most subjects.

The primer mix had 60 Vbeta and 13 Jbeta primers. Produced via immunoSEQ multiplex PCR; TCRdb's table is partial and in-frame only. The table lists approximately 100,000 clones, roughly 85% of them singletons. Donors were ostensibly healthy at sampling, although undocumented immune exposures were probable. Comments on this clone: What it binds is not known.

The ends were cut back, 5 bases at V and 11 bases at J, with 15 bases in the middle. From germline, CDR1 is SEHNR and CDR2 FQNEAQ (reference sequence). The CDR3 loop spans 12 amino acids. The V call is TRBV7-9, the J call TRBJ2-5; D is possibly TRBD2 (5 bases). The sequencing input was PBMCs. This receptor was taken from a middle-aged woman in good health and CMV-seronegative. The CDR3, as DNA: TGTGCCAGCAGCACGGTCCCGGAGGAGCAGTACTTC. This encodes CASSTVPEEQYF.